This T cell receptor (beta chain) was identified in a study of post-analysis software for immune sequencing data. Study background: The cohort encompassed relapsing-remitting, secondary progressive and progressive-relapsing multiple sclerosis disease courses. Notes on the study in general: By F measure, samples from a shared preparation batch strongly co-clustered. People with multiple sclerosis had a significantly lower normalized Chao1 diversity than controls did.

This clonotype was recorded once. Its antigen is still unknown. Unique-molecular-identifier-tagged TCR beta cDNA libraries were used. Between about 0.85 and 10 million T cells gave rise to hundreds of thousands of cDNA molecules. TCRdb re-called the PCR reads through MiXCR, storing one row per CDR3 protein. Of 650,000 to 850,000 distinct CDR3 sequences in the sample, roughly 58% were seen once. Input material: blood. The receptor was derived from a girl aged 5 to 17 with multiple sclerosis.

For the CDR3, the DNA is TGTGCCAGCAGGACCGGGACAGCCCGGAATGAGCAGTTCTTC. Its protein product is CASRTGTARNEQFF. The genes are TRBV6-6 and TRBJ2-1; TRBD1 matches 7 bases. The length of the CDR3 is 14 residues. Germline trimming cut 6 bases from V and 7 bases from J; bases unmatched to any gene: 9. CDR1 and CDR2 (germline): MNHNY, SVGAGI (reference sequence).